The present T cell receptor beta chain was sequenced within a study of blood T cell repertoires in COVID-19. On the study more broadly: Sources were T cells, B-cell-depleted T cells, or PBMCs; the material itself was cDNA or gDNA.

This table comes from immunoSEQ multiplex PCR, and its TCRdb copy is limited to in-frame clones, with some not included. The top ten clones hold approximately 12% of a sample with approximately 210,000 clones, around 80% of them seen once. CDR3 size: 21 residues. The germline gives CDR1 ENHRY, CDR2 SYGVKD. The ends lost 3 bases at V and 0 bases at J; junction bases unmatched: 21. This clone was counted between two and nine times. The sequence was obtained from a middle-aged woman with acute or convalescent COVID-19. The sample taken for sequencing was peripheral blood. This chain uses TRBV10-3 with TRBJ1-1; 8 nucleotides match TRBD1. CDR3 sequence (DNA): TGTGCCATCAGTGATCCCTCAGGACAGGGCGAAGGGAGCAGGATGAACACTGAAGCTTTCTTT. This codes for CAISDPSGQGEGSRMNTEAFF.